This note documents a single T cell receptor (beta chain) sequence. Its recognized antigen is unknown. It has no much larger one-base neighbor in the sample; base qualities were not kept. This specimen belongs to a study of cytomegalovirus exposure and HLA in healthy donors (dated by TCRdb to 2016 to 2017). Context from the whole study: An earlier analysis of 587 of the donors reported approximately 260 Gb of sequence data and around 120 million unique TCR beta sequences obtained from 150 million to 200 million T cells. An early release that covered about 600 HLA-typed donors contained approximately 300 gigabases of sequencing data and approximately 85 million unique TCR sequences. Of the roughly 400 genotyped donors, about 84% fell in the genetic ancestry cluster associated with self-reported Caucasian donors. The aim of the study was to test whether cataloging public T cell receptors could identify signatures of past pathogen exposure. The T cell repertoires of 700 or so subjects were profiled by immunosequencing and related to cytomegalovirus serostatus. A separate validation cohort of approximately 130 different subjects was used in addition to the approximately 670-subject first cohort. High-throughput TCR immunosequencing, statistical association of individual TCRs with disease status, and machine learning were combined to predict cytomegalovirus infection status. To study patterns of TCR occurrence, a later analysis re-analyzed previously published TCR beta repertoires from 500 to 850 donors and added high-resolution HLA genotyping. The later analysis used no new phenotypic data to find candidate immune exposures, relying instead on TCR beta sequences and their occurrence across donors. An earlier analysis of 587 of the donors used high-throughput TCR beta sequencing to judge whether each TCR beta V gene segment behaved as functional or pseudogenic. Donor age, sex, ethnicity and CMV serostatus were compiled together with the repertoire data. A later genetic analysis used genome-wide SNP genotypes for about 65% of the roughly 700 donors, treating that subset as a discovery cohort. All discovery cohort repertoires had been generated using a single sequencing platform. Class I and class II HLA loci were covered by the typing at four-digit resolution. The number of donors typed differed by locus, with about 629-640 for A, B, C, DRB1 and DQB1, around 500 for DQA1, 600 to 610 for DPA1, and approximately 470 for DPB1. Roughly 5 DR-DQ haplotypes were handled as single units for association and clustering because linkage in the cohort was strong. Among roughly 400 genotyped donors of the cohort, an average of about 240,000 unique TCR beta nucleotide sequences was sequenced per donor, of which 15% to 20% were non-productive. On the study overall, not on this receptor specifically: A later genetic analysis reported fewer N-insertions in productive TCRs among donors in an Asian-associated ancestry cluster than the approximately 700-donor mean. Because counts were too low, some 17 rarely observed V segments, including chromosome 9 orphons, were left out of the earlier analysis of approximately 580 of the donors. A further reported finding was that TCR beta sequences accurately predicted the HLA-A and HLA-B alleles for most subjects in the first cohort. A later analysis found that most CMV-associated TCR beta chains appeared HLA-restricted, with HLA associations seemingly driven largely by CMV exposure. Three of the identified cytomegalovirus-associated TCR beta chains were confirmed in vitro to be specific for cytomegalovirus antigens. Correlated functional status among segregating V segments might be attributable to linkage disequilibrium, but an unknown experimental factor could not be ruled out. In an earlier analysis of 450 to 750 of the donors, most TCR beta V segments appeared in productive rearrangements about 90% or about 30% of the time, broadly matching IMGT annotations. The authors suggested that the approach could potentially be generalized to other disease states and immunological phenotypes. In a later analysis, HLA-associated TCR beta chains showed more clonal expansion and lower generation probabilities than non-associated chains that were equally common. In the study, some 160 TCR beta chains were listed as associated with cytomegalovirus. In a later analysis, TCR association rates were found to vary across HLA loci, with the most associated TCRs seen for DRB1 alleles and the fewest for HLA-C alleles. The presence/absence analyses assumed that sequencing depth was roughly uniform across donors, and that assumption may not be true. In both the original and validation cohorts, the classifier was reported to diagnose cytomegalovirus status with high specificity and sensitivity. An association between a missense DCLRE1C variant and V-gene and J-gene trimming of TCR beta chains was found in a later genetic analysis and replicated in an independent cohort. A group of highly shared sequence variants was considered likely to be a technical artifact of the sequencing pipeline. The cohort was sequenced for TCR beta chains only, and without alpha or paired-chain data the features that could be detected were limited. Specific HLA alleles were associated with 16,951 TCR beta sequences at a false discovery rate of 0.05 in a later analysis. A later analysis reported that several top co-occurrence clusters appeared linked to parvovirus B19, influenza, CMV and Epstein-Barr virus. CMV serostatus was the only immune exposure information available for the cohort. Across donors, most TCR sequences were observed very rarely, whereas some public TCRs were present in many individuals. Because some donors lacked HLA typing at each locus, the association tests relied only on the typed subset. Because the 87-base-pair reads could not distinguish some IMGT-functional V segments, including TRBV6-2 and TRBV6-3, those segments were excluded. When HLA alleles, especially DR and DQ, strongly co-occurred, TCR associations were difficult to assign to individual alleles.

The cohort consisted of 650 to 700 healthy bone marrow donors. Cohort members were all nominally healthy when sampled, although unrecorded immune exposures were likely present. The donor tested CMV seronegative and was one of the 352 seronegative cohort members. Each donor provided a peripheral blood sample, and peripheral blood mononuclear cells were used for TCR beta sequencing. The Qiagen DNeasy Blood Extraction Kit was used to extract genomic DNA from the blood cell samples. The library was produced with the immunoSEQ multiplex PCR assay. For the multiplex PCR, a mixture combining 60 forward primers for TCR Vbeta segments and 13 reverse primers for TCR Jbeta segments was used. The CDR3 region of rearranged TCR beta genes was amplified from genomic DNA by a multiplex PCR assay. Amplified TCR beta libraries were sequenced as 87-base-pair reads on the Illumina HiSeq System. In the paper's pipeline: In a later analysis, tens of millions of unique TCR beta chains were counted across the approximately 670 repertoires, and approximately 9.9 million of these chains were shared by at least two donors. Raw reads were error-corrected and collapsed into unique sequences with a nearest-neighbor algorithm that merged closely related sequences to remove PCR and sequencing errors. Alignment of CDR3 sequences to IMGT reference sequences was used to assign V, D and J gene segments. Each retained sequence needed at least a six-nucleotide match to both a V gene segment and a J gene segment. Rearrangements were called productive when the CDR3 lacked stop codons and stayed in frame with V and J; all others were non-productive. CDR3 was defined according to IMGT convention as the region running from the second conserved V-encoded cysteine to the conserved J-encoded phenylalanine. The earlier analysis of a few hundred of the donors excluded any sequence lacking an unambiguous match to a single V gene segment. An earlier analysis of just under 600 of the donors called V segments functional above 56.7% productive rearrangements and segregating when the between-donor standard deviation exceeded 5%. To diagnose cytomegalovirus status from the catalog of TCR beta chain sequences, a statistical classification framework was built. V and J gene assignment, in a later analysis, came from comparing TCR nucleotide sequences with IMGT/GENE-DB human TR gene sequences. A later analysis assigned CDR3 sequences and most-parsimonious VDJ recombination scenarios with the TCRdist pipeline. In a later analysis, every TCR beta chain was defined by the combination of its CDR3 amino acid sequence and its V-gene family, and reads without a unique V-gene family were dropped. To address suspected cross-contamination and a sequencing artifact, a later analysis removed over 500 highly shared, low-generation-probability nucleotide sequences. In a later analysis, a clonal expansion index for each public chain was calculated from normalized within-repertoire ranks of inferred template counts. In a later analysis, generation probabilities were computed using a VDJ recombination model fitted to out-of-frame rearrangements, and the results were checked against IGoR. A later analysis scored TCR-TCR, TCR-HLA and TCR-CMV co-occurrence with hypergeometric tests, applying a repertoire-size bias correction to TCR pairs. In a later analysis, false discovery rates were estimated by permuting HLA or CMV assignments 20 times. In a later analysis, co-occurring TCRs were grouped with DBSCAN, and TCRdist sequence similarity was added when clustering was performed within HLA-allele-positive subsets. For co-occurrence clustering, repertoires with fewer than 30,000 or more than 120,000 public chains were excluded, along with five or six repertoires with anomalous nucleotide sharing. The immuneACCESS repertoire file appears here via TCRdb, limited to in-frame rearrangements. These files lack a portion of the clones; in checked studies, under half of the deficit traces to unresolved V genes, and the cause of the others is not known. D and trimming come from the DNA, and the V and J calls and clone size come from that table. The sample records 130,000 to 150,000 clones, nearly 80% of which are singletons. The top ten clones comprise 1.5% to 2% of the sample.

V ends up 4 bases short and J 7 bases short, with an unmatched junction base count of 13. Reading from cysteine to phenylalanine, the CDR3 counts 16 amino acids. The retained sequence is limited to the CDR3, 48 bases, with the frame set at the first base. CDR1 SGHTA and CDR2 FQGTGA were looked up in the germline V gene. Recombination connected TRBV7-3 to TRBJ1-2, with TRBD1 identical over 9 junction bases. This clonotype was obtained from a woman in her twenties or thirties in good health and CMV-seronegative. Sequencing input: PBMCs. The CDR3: CASSSTPPGQGGGYTF. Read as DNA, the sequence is TGTGCCAGCAGCTCCACCCCCCCGGGACAGGGAGGTGGCTACACCTTC.